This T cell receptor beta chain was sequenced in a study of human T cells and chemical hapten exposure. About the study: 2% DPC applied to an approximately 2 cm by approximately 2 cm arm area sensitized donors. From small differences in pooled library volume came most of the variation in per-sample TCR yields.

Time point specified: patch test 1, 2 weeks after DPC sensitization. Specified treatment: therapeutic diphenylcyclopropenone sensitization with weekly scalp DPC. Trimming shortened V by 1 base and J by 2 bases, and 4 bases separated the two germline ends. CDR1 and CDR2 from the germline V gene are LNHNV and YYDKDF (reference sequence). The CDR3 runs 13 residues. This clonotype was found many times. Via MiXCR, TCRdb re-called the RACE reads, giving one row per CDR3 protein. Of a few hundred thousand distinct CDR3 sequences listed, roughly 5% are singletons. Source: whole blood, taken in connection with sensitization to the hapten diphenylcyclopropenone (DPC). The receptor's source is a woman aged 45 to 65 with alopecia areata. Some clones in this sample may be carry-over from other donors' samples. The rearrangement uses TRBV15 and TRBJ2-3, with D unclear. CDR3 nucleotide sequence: TGTGCCACCAGCAGAGTAGACACAGATACGCAGTATTTT. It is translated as CATSRVDTDTQYF.